This T cell receptor (beta chain) was profiled in a study of graft-versus-host responses after intestinal transplantation. Repertoires were generated with immunoSEQ multiplex PCR, while TCRdb's copy carries only in-frame clones and drops some. The table lists over 85,000 clones, approximately 92% of them singletons. A note on this clone: Its antigen is not identified.

V was trimmed by 3 bases and J by 5 bases, leaving 13 bases between them. Per the germline V gene, CDR1 is KGHSH and CDR2 is LQKENI. The CDR3 totals 14 residues. This TCR was recovered from a human donor who received an intestinal transplant. This chain connects TRBV18 to TRBJ2-5, with a tentative D call TRBD1 (6 bases). Sequenced material: unstimulated CD8+ T cells sorted from spleen or lymph node cells, taken before intestinal transplant. DNA of the CDR3: TGTGCCAGCTCACCGGAACAGGGTCGGGAGACCCAGTACTTC. Protein sequence: CASSPEQGRETQYF. Based on the CDR3 plus reference TRBV18 and TRBJ2-5, the full variable domain is NAGVMQNPRHLVRRRGQEARLRCSPMKGHSHVYWYRQLPEEGLKFMVYLQKENIIDESGMPKERFSAEFPKEGPSILRIQQVVRGDSAAYFCASSPEQGRETQYFGPGTRLLVL.